A single sample gave rise to the 8 T cell receptor beta chains below, sequenced in a study of CD8 T cells in ankylosing spondylitis. General observations from the study: Ankylosing spondylitis blood appeared to carry a characteristic TCR beta motif of under ten highly homologous variants.

TCRdb called the 5' RACE reads again in MiXCR, with one record for every CDR3 protein. The sample lists 300,000 to 400,000 distinct CDR3 sequences, approximately 20% occurring once. Which antigens these TCRs recognize remains unknown. Sequenced input: blood, either unsorted or a sorted T cell fraction (not recorded which). The receptors derive from a male donor with ankylosing spondylitis.

This clonotype was counted only a few times. CDR3 sequence: CASSFEGILPGSTRDTQYF. Here the CDR3 DNA reads TGTGCCAGCAGCTTTGAGGGCATCCTCCCTGGATCCACACGAGATACGCAGTATTTT. The chain is built from TRBV11-2 and TRBJ2-3, with D possibly being TRBD2 (5 bases). This CDR3 has 19 amino acids. Per germline, CDR1 SGHAT and CDR2 FQNNGV. Between the trimmed V and J ends, which lost 3 bases and 5 bases, there was a span of 27 bases. The full variable domain, rest sourced from reference TRBV11-2 and TRBJ2-3, is EAGVAQSPRYKIIEKRQSVAFWCNPISGHATLYWYQQILGQGPKLLIQFQNNGVVDDSQLPKDRFSAERLKGVDSTLKIQPAKLEDSAVYLCASSFEGILPGSTRDTQYFGPGTRLTVL.

There are a few counts of this clonotype. V and J are TRBV6-5 and TRBJ2-3, with D hard to call. Trimming shortened V by 0 bases and J by 3 bases, and 7 bases separated the two germline ends. This CDR3 comprises 14 residues. Germline lookup yields CDR1 MNHEY and CDR2 SVGAGI. The CDR3, as DNA: TGTGCCAGCAGTTACTCGAGATTGACAGATACGCAGTATTTT. Its protein product is CASSYSRLTDTQYF.

A few counts support this clonotype. This sequence joins TRBV6-1 and TRBJ1-1; D is unclear. Trimming left V 6 bases short and J 5 bases short, with 13 bases between. The CDR3 has 13 residues. Per germline, CDR1 MNHNS and CDR2 SASEGT. The CDR3 DNA sequence: TGTGCCAGCAGCCCCAACTCGGGGACTGAAGCTTTCTTT. Residues: CASSPNSGTEAFF.

The sample holds a few counts of this clonotype. The gene calls are TRBV20-1 and TRBJ1-4, with D maybe TRBD1 (6 bases). Germline lookup yields CDR1 DFQATT and CDR2 SNEGSKA (reference sequence). The CDR3 runs to 13 residues. Trimming removed 7 bases from V and 2 bases from J, with 11 bases in between. The CDR3 DNA sequence: TGCAGTGTAAAACAGGGCACTAATGAAAAACTGTTTTTT. Its translation is CSVKQGTNEKLFF.

The chain is built from TRBV25-1 and TRBJ1-4; perhaps TRBD1 as D (5 bases). From germline, CDR1 is MGHDK and CDR2 SYGVNS. The V and J ends lost 7 bases and 7 bases respectively, with 16 bases between them. This CDR3 has 14 amino acids. The chain's CDR3 is CASKPGLAAEKLFF. The DNA for the CDR3 is TGTGCCAGCAAACCGGGACTGGCGGCTGAAAAACTGTTTTTT.

The chain recombines TRBV14 with TRBJ2-7; D perhaps matches TRBD2 (5 bases). The CDR3 runs 16 residues. CDR1 and CDR2 (germline): SGHDN, FVKESK. Trimming took 4 bases from V and 3 from J, leaving 19 bases between them. The CDR3 here is CASSLRSGKAIYEQYF. Written as DNA, the CDR3 is TGTGCCAGCAGCCTCAGGTCCGGGAAGGCTATCTACGAGCAGTACTTC.

This clonotype has more than one count but fewer than ten. This sequence joins TRBV4-1 and TRBJ1-3, with D unresolved. Germline V gene lookup returns CDR1 MGHRA and CDR2 YSYEKL. V shed 4 bases and J shed 0 bases, with 13 bases lying between them. The length of the CDR3 is 16 residues. The CDR3, as DNA: TGCGCCAGCAGCCTAAGACAAGGAGCCTCTGGAAACACCATATATTTT. Protein sequence: CASSLRQGASGNTIYF.

This rearrangement joins TRBV18 to TRBJ2-7; D is undetermined. V was clipped by 0 bases and J by 1 base, with 7 bases between them. The CDR3 is 14 residues long. Germline V gives CDR1 KGHSH, CDR2 LQKENI. CDR3 in DNA: TGTGCCAGCTCACCACCACGGAATTCCTACGAGCAGTACTTC. This gives the protein CASSPPRNSYEQYF.